The rows below give T cell receptor beta chains drawn from one sample of a study of shared clonotypes between healthy human individuals. Generated by immunoSEQ multiplex PCR, the TCRdb table keeps only in-frame clones and is missing some. The sample has more than 2,000,000 clones, around nine tenths seen once; the top ten hold around 0.14%. The sequencing sample was made of naive CD4+ T cells sorted from blood. Receptors were obtained from a man aged 18 to 29 in good health. Both conserved end residues are part of each CDR3. D genes are given only for firm matches. Only some rows state a clone size, as once, few, many or a class for expanded clones.

TGTGCCAGCAGTCCCTCTAAGGGCAATTCACCCCTCCACTTT | CASSPSKGNSPLHF | - | TRBJ1-6 | TRBV6-5 | - | 14
TGTGCCAGCAGCATAATTAGCGGGGCTCAAGAGACCCAGTACTTC | CASSIISGAQETQYF | TRBD2 | TRBJ2-5 | TRBV2 | - | 15
TGCAGCGTTGAGGGGGAAGTTTCGCGGGAGAATGTGGAGACCCAGTACTTC | CSVEGEVSRENVETQYF | TRBD2 | TRBJ2-5 | TRBV29-1 | - | 17
TGTGCCAGCAGCTTTAATGAAAAACTGTTTTTT | CASSFNEKLFF | - | TRBJ1-4 | TRBV5-6 | once | 11
TGTGCCAGCAGCTTTCCAGCTTCCTACGAGCAGTACTTC | CASSFPASYEQYF | - | TRBJ2-7 | TRBV5-4 | - | 13
TGTGCCAGCAGCCCCCTAGCGGGAGCAAGGGACGAGCAGTACTTC | CASSPLAGARDEQYF | TRBD2 | TRBJ2-7 | TRBV7-2 | - | 15
TGCGCCAGCAGCCTCACGGGCGCCACAGGTACAGATACGCAGTATTTT | CASSLTGATGTDTQYF | - | TRBJ2-3 | TRBV4-1 | - | 16
TGTGCCAGCAGTTCTACGGTGAACACTGAAGCTTTCTTT | CASSSTVNTEAFF | - | TRBJ1-1 | TRBV28 | - | 13
TGTGCCAGCAGTGAGCCCAGGGACAGGGGAAACACCGGGGAGCTGTTTTTT | CASSEPRDRGNTGELFF | TRBD1 | TRBJ2-2 | TRBV2 | - | 17
TGTGCCAGCAGCCCGACAGGGGAACCAGATACGCAGTATTTT | CASSPTGEPDTQYF | TRBD1 | TRBJ2-3 | TRBV5-4 | - | 14
TGTGCCAGCAGCTTTAGGGGGGAAGCGGAGGCTTTCTTT | CASSFRGEAEAFF | - | TRBJ1-1 | TRBV6-5 | - | 13
TGTGCCAGCAGCAAGCGTAACTATGGCTACACCTTC | CASSKRNYGYTF | - | TRBJ1-2 | TRBV5-8 | - | 12
TGCGCCAGCAGACCCACAGGGGAGTACGAGCAGTACTTC | CASRPTGEYEQYF | TRBD1 | TRBJ2-7 | TRBV10-1 | - | 13
TGTGCCAGCAGCCCGAGAAGGAGGGAGACCCAGTACTTC | CASSPRRRETQYF | - | TRBJ2-5 | TRBV5-6 | - | 13
TGTGCCAGCAGCTTAGGAGTCTCCTACGAGCAGTACTTC | CASSLGVSYEQYF | - | TRBJ2-7 | TRBV7-2 | - | 13
TGTGCCAGCAGCTTGCGTCGGTCTAGCGGAGGGAGCACAGATACGCAGTATTTT | CASSLRRSSGGSTDTQYF | TRBD2 | TRBJ2-3 | TRBV5-6 | - | 18
TGTGCCAGCAGTTTAGGGACAGCCCGCCAGTCTGAAGCTTTCTTT | CASSLGTARQSEAFF | TRBD1 | TRBJ1-1 | TRBV27 | - | 15
TGTGCCAGCAGCCTACTAGCGATCTCTGGGGCCAACGTCCTGACTTTC | CASSLLAISGANVLTF | TRBD2 | TRBJ2-6 | TRBV2 | - | 16
TGTGCCAGCAGCATCCAGGGGTCCGGGGAGCTGTTTTTT | CASSIQGSGELFF | - | TRBJ2-2 | TRBV7-9 | - | 13
TGTGCCAGCAGCTTAATGTCTGGAAATAATGAAAAACTGTTTTTT | CASSLMSGNNEKLFF | - | TRBJ1-4 | TRBV7-9 | - | 15
TGTGCCAGCAGTTTAGGACTCCACGAGCAGTACTTC | CASSLGLHEQYF | - | TRBJ2-7 | TRBV28 | - | 12
TGTGCCAGCAGCATTGACGGGACAACCCTCTACGAGCAGTACTTC | CASSIDGTTLYEQYF | - | TRBJ2-7 | TRBV7-2 | - | 15
TGTGCCAGCAGACCCGGGGGGGGACGAACAGATACGCAGTATTTT | CASRPGGGRTDTQYF | TRBD2 | TRBJ2-3 | TRBV11-2 | - | 15
TGTGCCAGCAGCGCCGAGGGGGGAAGGGAGACCCAGTACTTC | CASSAEGGRETQYF | - | TRBJ2-5 | TRBV11-2 | - | 14
TGTGCCAGCAGCGCCCGACAGGGGAGGGAGACCCAGTACTTC | CASSARQGRETQYF | TRBD1 | TRBJ2-5 | TRBV7-2 | - | 14
TGTGCCAGCAGCTTGGACAGGTTAGATACGCAGTATTTT | CASSLDRLDTQYF | TRBD1 | TRBJ2-3 | TRBV11-3 | - | 13
TGCGCCAGCTGCCTTGACACAAGCACAGATACGCAGTATTTT | CASCLDTSTDTQYF | - | TRBJ2-3 | TRBV5-1 | - | 14
TGTGCCAGCAGCGAGAGGGGGAATGAGCAGTTCTTC | CASSERGNEQFF | - | TRBJ2-1 | TRBV9 | - | 12
TGCGCCAGCAGCACCGAGACTGGAAACACCATATATTTT | CASSTETGNTIYF | - | TRBJ1-3 | TRBV4-1 | once | 13
TGTGCCAGCAGCTCCGAAGGGCAGGGATACTCTGGAAACACCATATATTTT | CASSSEGQGYSGNTIYF | - | TRBJ1-3 | TRBV9 | - | 17
TGTGCCAGCAGCTTAGTGAGGGACAGTGGGGGGAACACTGAAGCTTTCTTT | CASSLVRDSGGNTEAFF | TRBD1 | TRBJ1-1 | TRBV7-9 | few | 17
TGTGCCAGCAGTGTAGACGGGTATAAGGACGAGCAGTACTTC | CASSVDGYKDEQYF | - | TRBJ2-7 | TRBV2 | - | 14
TGTGCCAGCAGCGCTGCCATTAGCGGGAGGGCGTACGAGCAGTACTTC | CASSAAISGRAYEQYF | TRBD2 | TRBJ2-7 | TRBV7-2 | - | 16
TGTGCCAGCAGTCCATCGGGGGGACAGCACGGAAACACCATATATTTT | CASSPSGGQHGNTIYF | TRBD1 | TRBJ1-3 | TRBV28 | once | 16
TGTGCCATCAGTGAGCCGGGTTCCTATGGCTACACCTTC | CAISEPGSYGYTF | - | TRBJ1-2 | TRBV10-3 | - | 13
TGTGCCAGCAGCTTAGAGGGGCATGGCCAGCCCCAGCATTTT | CASSLEGHGQPQHF | - | TRBJ1-5 | TRBV5-5 | - | 14
TGTGCCAGCAGCGTAGAGGGTAGAGACACAGATACGCAGTATTTT | CASSVEGRDTDTQYF | - | TRBJ2-3 | TRBV9 | - | 15
TGTGCCAGCAGCTCACCACCGGGACTGAAAGATACGCAGTATTTT | CASSSPPGLKDTQYF | - | TRBJ2-3 | TRBV7-9 | - | 15
TGTGCCAGCAGCAAAGGTTACAGGGGGCGGCCAGATACGCAGTATTTT | CASSKGYRGRPDTQYF | - | TRBJ2-3 | TRBV21-1 | - | 16
TGTGCCAGCTCACCACCGACAGGGGGAAAGACTGAAGCTTTCTTT | CASSPPTGGKTEAFF | TRBD1 | TRBJ1-1 | TRBV18 | - | 15
TGTGCCAGCAGCGATCGAGCCTTTAGCAATCAGCCCCAGCATTTT | CASSDRAFSNQPQHF | - | TRBJ1-5 | TRBV5-7 | - | 15
TGTGCCAGCAGCTTGGATGGACAGACCCAGTACTTC | CASSLDGQTQYF | - | TRBJ2-5 | TRBV5-4 | - | 12
TGTGCCAGTTCGAGTAGCGGCAACGGGTACAATGAGCAGTTCTTC | CASSSSGNGYNEQFF | - | TRBJ2-1 | TRBV5-4 | once | 15
TGTGCCAGCAGCTTAGAGGGACCAGACTCTGGAAACACCATATATTTT | CASSLEGPDSGNTIYF | - | TRBJ1-3 | TRBV7-3 | - | 16
TGTGCCAGCAGTTCGACTAGCGGGGGATACAATGAGCAGTTCTTC | CASSSTSGGYNEQFF | TRBD2 | TRBJ2-1 | TRBV6-5 | - | 15
TGTGCCAGCAGCGAAGGACTAGCGGGAAACACCGGGGAGCTGTTTTTT | CASSEGLAGNTGELFF | TRBD2 | TRBJ2-2 | TRBV9 | - | 16
TGTGCCAGCAGCTTAGATGGCACCGATAATTCACCCCTCCACTTT | CASSLDGTDNSPLHF | - | TRBJ1-6 | TRBV11-3 | - | 15
TGTGCCAGCAGCAAGGACAGTTTACCTAACACTGAAGCTTTCTTT | CASSKDSLPNTEAFF | - | TRBJ1-1 | TRBV7-8 | - | 15
TGTGCCAGCAGCTCCGGGGGCCAGGGTGGTCAGCCCCAGCATTTT | CASSSGGQGGQPQHF | - | TRBJ1-5 | TRBV7-9 | - | 15
TGTGCCTGGAGTTTCCGGGACAGGGTCAATGAGCAGTTCTTC | CAWSFRDRVNEQFF | TRBD1 | TRBJ2-1 | TRBV30 | few | 14
TGCGCCAGCAGCCCTACAGGGGGTCCCACAGATACGCAGTATTTT | CASSPTGGPTDTQYF | TRBD1 | TRBJ2-3 | TRBV5-1 | - | 15
TGCAGCCTAGGGACAGAGATGAACACTGAAGCTTTCTTT | CSLGTEMNTEAFF | TRBD1 | TRBJ1-1 | TRBV29-1 | few | 13